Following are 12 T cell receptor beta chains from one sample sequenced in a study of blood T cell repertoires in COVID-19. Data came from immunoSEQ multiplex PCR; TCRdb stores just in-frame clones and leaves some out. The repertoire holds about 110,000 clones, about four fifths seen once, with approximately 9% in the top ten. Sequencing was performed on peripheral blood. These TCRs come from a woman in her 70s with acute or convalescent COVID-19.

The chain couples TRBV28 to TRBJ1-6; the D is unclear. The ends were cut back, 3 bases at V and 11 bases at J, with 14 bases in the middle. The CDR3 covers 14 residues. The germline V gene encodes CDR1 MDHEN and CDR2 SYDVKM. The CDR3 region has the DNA TGTGCCAGCAGTTTTTTCGGCCTTGCGGCACCCCTCCACTTT. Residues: CASSFFGLAAPLHF.

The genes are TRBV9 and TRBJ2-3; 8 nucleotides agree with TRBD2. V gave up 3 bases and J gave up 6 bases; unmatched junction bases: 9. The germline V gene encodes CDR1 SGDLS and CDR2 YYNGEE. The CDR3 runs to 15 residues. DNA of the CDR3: TGTGCCAGCAGCGATTTTTCGCGGGGGGCGGATACGCAGTATTTT. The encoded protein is CASSDFSRGADTQYF. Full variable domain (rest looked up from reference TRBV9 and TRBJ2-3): DSGVTQTPKHLITATGQRVTLRCSPRSGDLSVYWYQQSLDQGLQFLIQYYNGEERAKGNILERFSAQQFPDLHSELNLSSLELGDSALYFCASSDFSRGADTQYFGPGTRLTVL.

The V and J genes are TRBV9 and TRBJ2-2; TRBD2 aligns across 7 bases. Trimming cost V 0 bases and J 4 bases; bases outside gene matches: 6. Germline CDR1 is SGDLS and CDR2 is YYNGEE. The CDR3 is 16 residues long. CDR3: CASSVAPGLVTGELFF. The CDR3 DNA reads TGTGCCAGCAGCGTAGCCCCTGGACTAGTCACCGGGGAGCTGTTTTTT.

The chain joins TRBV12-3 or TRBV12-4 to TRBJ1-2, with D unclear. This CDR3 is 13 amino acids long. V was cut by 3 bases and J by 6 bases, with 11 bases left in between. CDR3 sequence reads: CASSLVAGDGYTF. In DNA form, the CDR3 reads TGTGCCAGCAGTTTGGTGGCGGGTGATGGCTACACCTTC.

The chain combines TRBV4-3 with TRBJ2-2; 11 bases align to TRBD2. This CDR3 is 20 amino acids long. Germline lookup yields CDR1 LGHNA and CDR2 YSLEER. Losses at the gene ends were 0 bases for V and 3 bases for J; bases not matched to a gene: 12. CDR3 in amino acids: CASSQDIGLAGGADTGELFF. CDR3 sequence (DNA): TGCGCCAGCAGCCAAGATATCGGCTTAGCGGGAGGGGCGGACACCGGGGAGCTGTTTTTT.

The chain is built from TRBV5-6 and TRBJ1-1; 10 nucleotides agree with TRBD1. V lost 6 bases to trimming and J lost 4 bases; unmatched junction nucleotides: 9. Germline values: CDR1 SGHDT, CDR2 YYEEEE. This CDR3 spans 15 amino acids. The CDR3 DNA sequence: TGTGCCAGCACCTTCTTGGACAGGGGGTTCACTGAAGCTTTCTTT. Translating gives CASTFLDRGFTEAFF.

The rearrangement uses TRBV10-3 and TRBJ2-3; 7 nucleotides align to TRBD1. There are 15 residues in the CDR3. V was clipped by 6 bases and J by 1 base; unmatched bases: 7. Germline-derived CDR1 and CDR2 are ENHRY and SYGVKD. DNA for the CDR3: TGTGCCATCAGATCAGGGGGTTCGGGCACAGATACGCAGTATTTT. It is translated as CAIRSGGSGTDTQYF.

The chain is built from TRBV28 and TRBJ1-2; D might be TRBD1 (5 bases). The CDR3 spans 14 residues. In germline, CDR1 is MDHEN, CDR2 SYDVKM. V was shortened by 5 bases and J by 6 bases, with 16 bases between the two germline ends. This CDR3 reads CASSRLGPRNGYTF. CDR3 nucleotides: TGTGCCAGCAGTCGCTTGGGGCCAAGGAATGGCTACACCTTC.

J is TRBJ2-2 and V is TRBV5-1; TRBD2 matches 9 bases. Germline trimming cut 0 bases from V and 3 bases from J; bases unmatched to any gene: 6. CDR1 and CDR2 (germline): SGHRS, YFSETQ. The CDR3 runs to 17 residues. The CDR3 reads CASSLGVSGGYTGELFF. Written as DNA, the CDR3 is TGCGCCAGCAGCTTGGGCGTTAGCGGGGGATACACCGGGGAGCTGTTTTTT.

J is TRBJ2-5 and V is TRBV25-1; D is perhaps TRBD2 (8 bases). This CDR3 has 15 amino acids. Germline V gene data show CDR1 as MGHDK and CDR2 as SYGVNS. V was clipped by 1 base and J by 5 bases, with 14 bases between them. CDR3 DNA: TGTGCCAGCAGTGAATCGGGAGGGGGCTGGGAGACCCAGTACTTC. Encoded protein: CASSESGGGWETQYF. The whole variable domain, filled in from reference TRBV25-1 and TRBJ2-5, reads EADIYQTPRYLVIGTGKKITLECSQTMGHDKMYWYQQDPGMELHLIHYSYGVNSTEKGDLSSESTVSRIRTEHFPLTLESARPSHTSQYLCASSESGGGWETQYFGPGTRLLVL.

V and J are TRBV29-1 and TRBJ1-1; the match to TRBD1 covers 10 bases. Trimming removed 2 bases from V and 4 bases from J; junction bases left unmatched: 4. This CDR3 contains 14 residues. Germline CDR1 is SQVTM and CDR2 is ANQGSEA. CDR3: CSVEKGQGITEAFF. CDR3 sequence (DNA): TGCAGCGTTGAAAAGGGACAGGGGATCACTGAAGCTTTCTTT.

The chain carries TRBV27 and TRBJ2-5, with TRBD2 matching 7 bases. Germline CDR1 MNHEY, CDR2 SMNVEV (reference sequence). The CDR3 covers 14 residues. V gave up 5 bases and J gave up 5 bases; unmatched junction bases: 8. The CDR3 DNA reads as TGTGCCAGCAGTCGAACCGGGGGGTGGGAGACCCAGTACTTC. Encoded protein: CASSRTGGWETQYF.